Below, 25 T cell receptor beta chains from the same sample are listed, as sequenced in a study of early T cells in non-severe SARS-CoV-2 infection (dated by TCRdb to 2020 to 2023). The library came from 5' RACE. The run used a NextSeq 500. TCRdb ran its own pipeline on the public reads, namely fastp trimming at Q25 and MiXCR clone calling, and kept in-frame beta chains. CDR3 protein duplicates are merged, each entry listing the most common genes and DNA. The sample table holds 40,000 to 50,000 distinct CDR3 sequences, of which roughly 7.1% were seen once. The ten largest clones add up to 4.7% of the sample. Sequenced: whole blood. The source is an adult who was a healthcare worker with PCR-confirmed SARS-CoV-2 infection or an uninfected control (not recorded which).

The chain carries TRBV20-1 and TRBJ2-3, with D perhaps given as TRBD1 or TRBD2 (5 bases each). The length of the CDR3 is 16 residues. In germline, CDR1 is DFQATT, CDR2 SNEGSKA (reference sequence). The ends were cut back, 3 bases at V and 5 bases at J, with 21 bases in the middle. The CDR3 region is CSASLPEAGAEDTQYF. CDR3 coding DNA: TGCAGTGCTAGTCTCCCCGAGGCCGGGGCGGAAGATACGCAGTATTTT.

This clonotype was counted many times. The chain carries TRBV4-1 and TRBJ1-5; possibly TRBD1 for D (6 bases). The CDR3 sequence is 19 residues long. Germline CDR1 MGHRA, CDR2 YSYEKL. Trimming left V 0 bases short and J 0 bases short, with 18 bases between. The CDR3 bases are TGCGCCAGCAGCCAAGATCTAAGGGGGTCGACTGGTAGCAATCAGCCCCAGCATTTT. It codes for CASSQDLRGSTGSNQPQHF.

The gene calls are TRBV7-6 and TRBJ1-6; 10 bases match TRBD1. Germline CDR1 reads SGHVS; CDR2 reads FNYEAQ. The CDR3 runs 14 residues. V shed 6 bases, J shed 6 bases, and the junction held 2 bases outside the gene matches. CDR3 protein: CASRGQGSNSPLHF. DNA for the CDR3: TGTGCCAGCAGGGGACAGGGGAGTAATTCACCCCTCCACTTT.

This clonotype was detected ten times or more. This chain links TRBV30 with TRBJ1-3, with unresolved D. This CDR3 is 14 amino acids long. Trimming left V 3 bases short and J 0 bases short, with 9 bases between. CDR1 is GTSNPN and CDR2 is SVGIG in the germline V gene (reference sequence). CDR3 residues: CAWSRSGSGNTIYF. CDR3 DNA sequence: TGTGCCTGGAGCCGGAGCGGCTCTGGAAACACCATATATTTT. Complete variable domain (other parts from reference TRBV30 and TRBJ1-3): SQTIHQWPATLVQPVGSPLSLECTVEGTSNPNLYWYRQAAGRGLQLLFYSVGIGQISSEVPQNLSASRPQDRQFILSSKKLLLSDSGFYLCAWSRSGSGNTIYFGEGSWLTVV.

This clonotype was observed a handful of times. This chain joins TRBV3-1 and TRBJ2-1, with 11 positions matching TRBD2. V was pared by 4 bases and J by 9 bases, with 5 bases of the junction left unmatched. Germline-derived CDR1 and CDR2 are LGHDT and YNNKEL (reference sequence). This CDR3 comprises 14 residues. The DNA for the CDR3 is TGTGCCAGCAGCCCCGGACTAGCGGGTACTGAGCAGTTCTTC. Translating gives CASSPGLAGTEQFF.

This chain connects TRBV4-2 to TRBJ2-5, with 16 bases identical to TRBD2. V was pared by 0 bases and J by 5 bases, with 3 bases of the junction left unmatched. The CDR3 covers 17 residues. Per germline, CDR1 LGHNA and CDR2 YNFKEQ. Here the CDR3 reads CASSQDGTSGGAETQYF. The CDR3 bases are TGTGCCAGCAGCCAAGATGGGACTAGCGGGGGGGCCGAGACCCAGTACTTC.

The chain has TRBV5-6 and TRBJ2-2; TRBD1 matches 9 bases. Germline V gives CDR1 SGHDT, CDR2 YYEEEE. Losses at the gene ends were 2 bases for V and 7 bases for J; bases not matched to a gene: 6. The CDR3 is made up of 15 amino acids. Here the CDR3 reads CASSLRTGVVGELFF. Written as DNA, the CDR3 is TGTGCCAGCAGCTTAAGGACAGGGGTCGTCGGGGAGCTGTTTTTT.

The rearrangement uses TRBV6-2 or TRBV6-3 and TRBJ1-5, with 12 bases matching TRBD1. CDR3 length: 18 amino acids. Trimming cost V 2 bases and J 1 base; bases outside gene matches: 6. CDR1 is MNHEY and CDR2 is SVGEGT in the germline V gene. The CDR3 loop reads CASSYQRDRGLSNQPQHF. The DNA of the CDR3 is TGTGCCAGCAGTTACCAGCGGGACAGGGGGCTCAGCAATCAGCCCCAGCATTTT.

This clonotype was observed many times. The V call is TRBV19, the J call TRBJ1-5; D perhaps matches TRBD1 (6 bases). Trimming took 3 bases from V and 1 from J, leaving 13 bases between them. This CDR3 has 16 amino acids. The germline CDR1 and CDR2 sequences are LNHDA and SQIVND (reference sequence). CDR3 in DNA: TGTGCCAGTAGTATCGGGGCGGGGGCAAGCAATCAGCCCCAGCATTTT. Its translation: CASSIGAGASNQPQHF.

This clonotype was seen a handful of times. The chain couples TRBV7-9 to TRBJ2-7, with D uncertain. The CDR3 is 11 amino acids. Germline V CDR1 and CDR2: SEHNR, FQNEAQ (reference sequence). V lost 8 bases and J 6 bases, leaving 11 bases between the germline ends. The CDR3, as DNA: TGTGCCAGCGGCCGGACGGGCGAGCAGTACTTC. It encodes CASGRTGEQYF.

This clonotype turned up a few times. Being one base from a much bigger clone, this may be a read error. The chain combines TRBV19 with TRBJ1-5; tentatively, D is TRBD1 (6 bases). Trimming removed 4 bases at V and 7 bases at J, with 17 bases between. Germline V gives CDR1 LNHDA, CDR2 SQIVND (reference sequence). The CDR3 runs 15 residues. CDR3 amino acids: CASSRDKGLRQPQHF. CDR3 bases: TGTGCCAGTAGTAGGGACAAGGGGCTACGACAGCCCCAGCATTTT.

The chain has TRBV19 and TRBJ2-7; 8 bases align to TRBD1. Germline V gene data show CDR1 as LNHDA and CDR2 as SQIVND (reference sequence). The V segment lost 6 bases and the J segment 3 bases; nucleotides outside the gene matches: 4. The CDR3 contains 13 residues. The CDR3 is CASSLTGVYEQYF. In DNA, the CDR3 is TGTGCCAGTAGCTTGACAGGGGTCTACGAGCAGTACTTC.

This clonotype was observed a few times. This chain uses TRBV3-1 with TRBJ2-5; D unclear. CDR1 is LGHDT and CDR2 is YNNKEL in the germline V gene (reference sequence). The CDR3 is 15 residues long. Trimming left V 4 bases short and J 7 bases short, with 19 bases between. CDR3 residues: CASSPGRVFGVTQYF. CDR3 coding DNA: TGTGCCAGCAGCCCCGGTCGGGTTTTCGGAGTGACCCAGTACTTC.

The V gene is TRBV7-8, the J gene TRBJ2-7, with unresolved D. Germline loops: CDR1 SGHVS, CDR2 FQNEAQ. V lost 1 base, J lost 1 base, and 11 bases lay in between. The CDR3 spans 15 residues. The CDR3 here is CASSLGLETSYEQYF. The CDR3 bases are TGTGCCAGCAGCTTAGGTTTGGAGACTTCCTACGAGCAGTACTTC.

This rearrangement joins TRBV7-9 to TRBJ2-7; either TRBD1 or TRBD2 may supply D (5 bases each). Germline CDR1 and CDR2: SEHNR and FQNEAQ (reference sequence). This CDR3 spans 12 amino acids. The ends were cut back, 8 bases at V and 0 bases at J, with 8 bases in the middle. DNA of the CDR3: TGTGCCAGCGGGGGACGCTCCTACGAGCAGTACTTC. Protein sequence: CASGGRSYEQYF.

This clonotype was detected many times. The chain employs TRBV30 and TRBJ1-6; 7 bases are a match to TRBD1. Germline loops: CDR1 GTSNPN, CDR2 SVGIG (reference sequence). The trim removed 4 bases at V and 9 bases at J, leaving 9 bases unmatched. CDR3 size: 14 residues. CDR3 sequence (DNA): TGTGCCTGGATCCAACAGGGGCATGGTTCACCCCTCCACTTT. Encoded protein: CAWIQQGHGSPLHF.

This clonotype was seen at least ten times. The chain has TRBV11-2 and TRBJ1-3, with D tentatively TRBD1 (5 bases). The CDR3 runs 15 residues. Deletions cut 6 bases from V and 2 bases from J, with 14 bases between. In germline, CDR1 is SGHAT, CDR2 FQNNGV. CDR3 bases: TGTGCCAGCAGTCAAAGGGACGGCGCTGGAAACACCATATATTTT. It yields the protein CASSQRDGAGNTIYF.

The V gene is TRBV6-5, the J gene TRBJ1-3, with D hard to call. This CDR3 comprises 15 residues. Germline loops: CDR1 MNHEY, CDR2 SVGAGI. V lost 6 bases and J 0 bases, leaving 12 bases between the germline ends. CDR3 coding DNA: TGTGCCAGCAGGGTCGGTACGAGCTCTGGAAACACCATATATTTT. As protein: CASRVGTSSGNTIYF.

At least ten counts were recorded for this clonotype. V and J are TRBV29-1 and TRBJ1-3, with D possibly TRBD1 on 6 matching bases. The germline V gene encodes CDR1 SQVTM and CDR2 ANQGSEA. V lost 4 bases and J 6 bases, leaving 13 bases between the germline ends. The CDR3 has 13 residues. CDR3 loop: CSVALDRKNTIYF. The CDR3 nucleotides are TGCAGCGTTGCGCTAGACAGGAAAAACACCATATATTTT.

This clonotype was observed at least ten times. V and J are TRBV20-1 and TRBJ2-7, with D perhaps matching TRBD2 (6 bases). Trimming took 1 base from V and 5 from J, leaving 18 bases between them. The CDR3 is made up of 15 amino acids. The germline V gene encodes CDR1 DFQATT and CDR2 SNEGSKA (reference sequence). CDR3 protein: CSARAPGVSTHEQYF. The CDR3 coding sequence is TGCAGTGCTAGAGCTCCGGGAGTCTCTACGCACGAGCAGTACTTC.

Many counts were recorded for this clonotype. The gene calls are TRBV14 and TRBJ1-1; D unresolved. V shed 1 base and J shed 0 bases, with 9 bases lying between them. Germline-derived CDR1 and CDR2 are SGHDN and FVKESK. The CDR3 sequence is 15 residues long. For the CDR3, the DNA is TGTGCCAGCAGCCAAGTATTACAGCTGAACACTGAAGCTTTCTTT. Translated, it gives CASSQVLQLNTEAFF.

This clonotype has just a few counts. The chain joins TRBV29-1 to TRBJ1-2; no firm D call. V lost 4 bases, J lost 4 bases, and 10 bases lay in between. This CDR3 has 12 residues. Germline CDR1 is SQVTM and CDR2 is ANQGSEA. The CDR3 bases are TGCAGCGTTGTCGGGCAGGTCTATGGCTACACCTTC. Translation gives CSVVGQVYGYTF.

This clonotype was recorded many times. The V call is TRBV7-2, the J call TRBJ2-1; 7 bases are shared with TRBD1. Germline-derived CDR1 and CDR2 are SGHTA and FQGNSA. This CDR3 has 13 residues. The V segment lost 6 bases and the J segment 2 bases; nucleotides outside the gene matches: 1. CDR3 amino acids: CASRQGTYNEQFF. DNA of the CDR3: TGTGCCAGCAGACAGGGGACCTACAATGAGCAGTTCTTC. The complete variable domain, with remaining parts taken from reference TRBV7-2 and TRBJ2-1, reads GAGVSQSPSNKVTEKGKDVELRCDPISGHTALYWYRQSLGQGLEFLIYFQGNSAPDKSGLPSDRFSAERTGGSVSTLTIQRTQQEDSAVYLCASRQGTYNEQFFGPGTRLTVL.

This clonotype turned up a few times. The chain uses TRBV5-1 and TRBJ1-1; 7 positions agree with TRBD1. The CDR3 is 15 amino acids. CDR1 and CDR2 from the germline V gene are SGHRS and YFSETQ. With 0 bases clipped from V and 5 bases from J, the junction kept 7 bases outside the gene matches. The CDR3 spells CASSLVAGGRTEAFF. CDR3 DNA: TGCGCCAGCAGCTTGGTGGCAGGGGGACGGACTGAAGCTTTCTTT. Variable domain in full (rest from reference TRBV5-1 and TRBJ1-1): KAGVTQTPRYLIKTRGQQVTLSCSPISGHRSVSWYQQTPGQGLQFLFEYFSETQRNKGNFPGRFSGRQFSNSRSEMNVSTLELGDSALYLCASSLVAGGRTEAFFGQGTRLTVV.

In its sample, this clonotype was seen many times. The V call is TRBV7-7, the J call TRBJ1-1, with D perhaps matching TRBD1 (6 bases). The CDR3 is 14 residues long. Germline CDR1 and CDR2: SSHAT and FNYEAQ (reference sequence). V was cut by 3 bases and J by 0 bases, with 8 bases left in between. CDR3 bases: TGTGCCAGCAGCTTGGGACAAGTGAACACTGAAGCTTTCTTT. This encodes CASSLGQVNTEAFF.